This T cell receptor (beta chain) was found in a study of cytomegalovirus exposure and HLA in healthy donors. This clone was seen only a few times. Healthy individuals who donated bone marrow served as the donors. Donors sampled were nominally healthy, though unrecorded immune exposures were likely. In the PCR, 60 Vbeta and 13 Jbeta primers were used. Here immunoSEQ multiplex PCR was the method, and the copy in TCRdb shows in-frame clones only, minus some. The sample gives 160,000 or so clones, roughly 80% of which show up once; under 1.5% is in the top ten. Trimming took 0 bases from V and 7 from J, leaving 11 bases between them. The germline V gene encodes CDR1 SGHKS and CDR2 YYEKEE (reference sequence). The CDR3 runs 15 residues.

This rearrangement joins TRBV5-5 to TRBJ1-6; D ambiguous. This clonotype originated in a man between 50 and 59 years old in good health and CMV-seropositive. The sequenced material came from PBMCs. CDR3 nucleotide sequence: TGTGCCAGCAGCTTGGGGGGAGTGAGGAATTCACCCCTCCACTTT. Amino acids: CASSLGGVRNSPLHF.